This TCR beta chain originates from a study of T cells after posttransplantation cyclophosphamide. TCRdb's table, derived via immunoSEQ multiplex PCR, lists solely in-frame clones and lacks some. The record shows under 20,000 clones for this sample, with no singletons present. Cyclophosphamide on days +3 and +4 followed busulfan-fludarabine conditioning and a marrow graft. This clone was recorded at least ten times. The material was PBMCs, obtained after allogeneic stem cell transplant with posttransplant cyclophosphamide. The source of this sequence is a female patient aged 30 to 40 who received an allogeneic stem cell transplant from a related donor, was CMV-positive, and had no GVHD. The T cells may come from the graft donor.

The CDR3 loop reads CASGTSGSPGSYEQYF. CDR3 DNA: TGTGCCAGCGGGACTAGCGGGAGTCCAGGATCCTACGAGCAGTACTTC. The chain recombines TRBV28 with TRBJ2-7, with 14 bases fitting TRBD2. This CDR3 has 16 amino acids. The germline V gene encodes CDR1 MDHEN and CDR2 SYDVKM. With 8 bases clipped from V and 1 base from J, the junction kept 7 bases outside the gene matches.